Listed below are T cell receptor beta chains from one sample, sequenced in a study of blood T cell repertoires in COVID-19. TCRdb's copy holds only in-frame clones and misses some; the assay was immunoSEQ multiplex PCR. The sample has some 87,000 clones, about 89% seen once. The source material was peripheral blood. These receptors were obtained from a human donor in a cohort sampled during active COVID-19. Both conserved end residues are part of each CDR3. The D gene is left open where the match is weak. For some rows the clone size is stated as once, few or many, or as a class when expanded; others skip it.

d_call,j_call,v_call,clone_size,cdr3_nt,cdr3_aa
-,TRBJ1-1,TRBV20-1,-,TGCAGTGCCCCAGGGGTCACTGAAGCTTTCTTT,CSAPGVTEAFF
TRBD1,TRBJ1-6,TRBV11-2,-,TGTGCCAGCAGCCGAGACGACAGGGAAACCTCCTATAATTCACCCCTCCACTTT,CASSRDDRETSYNSPLHF
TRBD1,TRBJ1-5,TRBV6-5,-,TGTGCCAGCAGTTACTCAAGGGGGCCCAATCAGCCCCAGCATTTT,CASSYSRGPNQPQHF
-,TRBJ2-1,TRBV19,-,TGTGCCAGTAGTCCTTTAGAAGCGGCACGTCTGGGTGAGCAGTTCTTC,CASSPLEAARLGEQFF
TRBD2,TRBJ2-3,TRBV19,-,TGTGCCAGTTCCACTGAGGGCGGGGAGGGAGATACGCAGTATTTT,CASSTEGGEGDTQYF
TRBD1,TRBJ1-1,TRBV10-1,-,TGCGCCAGCAGTGAGGTCGCCAGGGGGCCAACTGAAGCTTTCTTT,CASSEVARGPTEAFF
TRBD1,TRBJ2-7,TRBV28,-,TGTGCCACGGAGGCCAGGGGGTTGGACGAGCAGTACTTC,CATEARGLDEQYF
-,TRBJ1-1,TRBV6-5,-,TGTGCCAGCAGTTACTCGGGGCAGGTGGACACTGAAGCTTTCTTT,CASSYSGQVDTEAFF
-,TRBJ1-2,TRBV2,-,TGTGCCAGCAGCCTTGAGGGACTCTATGGCTACACCTTC,CASSLEGLYGYTF
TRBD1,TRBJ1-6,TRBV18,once,TGTGCCAGCTCACCGACGGACAGGGATTCACCCCTCCACTTT,CASSPTDRDSPLHF
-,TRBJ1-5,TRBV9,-,TGTGCCAGCAGCAAGGCGGGTGATATCTTTCAGCCCCAGCATTTT,CASSKAGDIFQPQHF
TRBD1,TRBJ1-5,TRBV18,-,TGTGCCAGCTCACCCGGGACAGATCATCAGCCCCAGCATTTT,CASSPGTDHQPQHF
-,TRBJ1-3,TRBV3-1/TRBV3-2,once,TGTGCCAGCAGCCAGGGGACTCCTGGAAACACCATATATTTT,CASSQGTPGNTIYF
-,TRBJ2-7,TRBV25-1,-,TGTGCCAGCAGTGAGTCCCTATACGAGCAGTACTTC,CASSESLYEQYF
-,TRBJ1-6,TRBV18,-,TGTGCCAGCTCACCGGGCGGGGATTCACCCCTCCACTTT,CASSPGGDSPLHF
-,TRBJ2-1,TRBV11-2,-,TGTGCCAGCAGCTATACGACACTAGTCGATGAGCAGTTCTTC,CASSYTTLVDEQFF
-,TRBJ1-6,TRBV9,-,TGTGCCAGCAGCGTAAAGGGACTTAATTCACCCCTCCACTTT,CASSVKGLNSPLHF
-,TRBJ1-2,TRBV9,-,TGTGCCAGCAGCGTAGGGACTGAATTAAGCTATGGCTACACCTTC,CASSVGTELSYGYTF
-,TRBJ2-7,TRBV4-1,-,TGCGCCAGCAGCCGCCTCGGAAGACCGGGCGAGCAGTACTTC,CASSRLGRPGEQYF
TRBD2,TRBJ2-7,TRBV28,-,TGTGCCAGCAGTTTAGTGTGGCTAGCGGGGGCCTACGAGCAGTACTTC,CASSLVWLAGAYEQYF
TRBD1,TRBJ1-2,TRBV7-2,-,TGTGCCAGCAGCATATGGGACAGGGCCCCCAATGGCTACACCTTC,CASSIWDRAPNGYTF
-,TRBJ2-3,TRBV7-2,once,TGTGCCAGCAGCTTAGAGCCTTCTATAGATACGCAGTATTTT,CASSLEPSIDTQYF